This T cell receptor (beta chain) is from a study of shared clonotypes between healthy human individuals. CD45RO-negative cells were positively selected for CCR7, leaving out terminally differentiated effector memory CD45RA+ cells. Regarding this clone: The antigen is unknown.

Assay runs were performed at deep level. Each replicate PCR on the sorted subsets used about 220 ng DNA (around 30,000 T cell genomes). Data came from immunoSEQ multiplex PCR; TCRdb stores just in-frame clones and leaves some out. The table records some 2.1 million clones, approximately 94% of them present only once. General observations from the study: Estimated richness values were generally larger in naive subsets than in memory subsets. Depth was large, yet rarefaction showed that sorted-subset sequencing was incomplete.

With V trimmed by 0 bases and J by 1 base, 3 bases remained unmatched. CDR3 length: 16 amino acids. Germline CDR1 reads MNHNY; CDR2 reads SVGAGI (reference sequence). The sequence came from a man aged 18 to 29 in good health. Sequenced material: naive CD8+ T cells sorted from blood. This chain links TRBV6-6 with TRBJ2-3; 8 bases are a match to TRBD2. In DNA form, the CDR3 reads TGTGCCAGCAGTTACTCGGCGCGGGAGGGCACAGATACGCAGTATTTT. Its translation: CASSYSAREGTDTQYF.